Given below is one T cell receptor (beta chain) in context. Its antigen is still unknown. This sample is part of a study of T cell responses to AZD1222 COVID-19 vaccine. Notes on the study in general: Spike as a whole was targeted by vaccine-associated CD4 TCRs, dominant at 160-218 and 743-854. Samples come after the peak T cell response, not at day 14. Regions left unmutated in variants are reportedly the target of nearly half of spike-specific TCRs.

Some clones are missing from TCRdb's copy, which holds only in-frame ones; the method was immunoSEQ multiplex PCR. Of about 150,000 clones in the sample, roughly nine tenths were seen once. The germline V gene encodes CDR1 LNHDA and CDR2 SQIVND (reference sequence). V lost 5 bases and J lost 1; bases outside the gene matches: 6. This CDR3 contains 16 residues. V is TRBV19 and J is TRBJ1-1; 11 nucleotides match TRBD1. Sequenced material: peripheral blood, taken after recovery from COVID-19. This sequence was found in an adult who had recovered from COVID-19. CDR3 in amino acids: CASSPWTGGANTEAFF. The CDR3 nucleotides read TGTGCCAGTAGTCCCTGGACAGGGGGCGCGAACACTGAAGCTTTCTTT.